The present T cell receptor (beta chain) was sequenced within a study of T cell changes during pregnancy in multiple sclerosis. Produced via immunoSEQ multiplex PCR; TCRdb's table is partial and in-frame only. Counted here are 45,000 to 60,000 clones, around 90% occurring once; the ten biggest clones make up 0.55% to 0.65%. The CDR3 length is 15 residues. J gave up 2 bases and V 6 bases, and 9 bases lay outside the gene matches. From germline, CDR1 is MDHEN and CDR2 SYDVKM. This specimen was CD4+ T cells from peripheral blood mononuclear cells, taken after pregnancy. J is TRBJ1-1 and V is TRBV28, with 7 bases aligning to TRBD1. The receptor was derived from a female donor in good health, enrolled as a control in a pregnancy study. CDR3 sequence reads: CASRTGTVGNTEAFF. The CDR3 coding sequence is TGTGCCAGCAGAACCGGGACAGTGGGTAACACTGAAGCTTTCTTT.